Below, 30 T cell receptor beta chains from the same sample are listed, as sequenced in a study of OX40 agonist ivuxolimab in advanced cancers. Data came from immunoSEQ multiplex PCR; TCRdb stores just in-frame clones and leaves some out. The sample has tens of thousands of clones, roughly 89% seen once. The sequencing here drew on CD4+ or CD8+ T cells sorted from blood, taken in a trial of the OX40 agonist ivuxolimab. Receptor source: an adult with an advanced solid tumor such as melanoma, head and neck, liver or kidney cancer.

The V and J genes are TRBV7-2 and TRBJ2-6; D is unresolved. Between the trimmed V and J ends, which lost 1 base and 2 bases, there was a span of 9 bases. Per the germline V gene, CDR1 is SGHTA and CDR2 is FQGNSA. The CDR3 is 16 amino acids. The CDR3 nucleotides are TGTGCCAGCAGCTTAGTAGTTAATCCTGGGGCCAACGTCCTGACTTTC. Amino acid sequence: CASSLVVNPGANVLTF.

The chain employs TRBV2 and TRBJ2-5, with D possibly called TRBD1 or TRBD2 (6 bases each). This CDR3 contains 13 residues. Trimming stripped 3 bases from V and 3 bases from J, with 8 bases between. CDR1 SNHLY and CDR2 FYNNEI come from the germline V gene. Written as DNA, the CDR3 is TGTGCCAGCAGTGACGGGGGCGAAGAGACCCAGTACTTC. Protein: CASSDGGEETQYF.

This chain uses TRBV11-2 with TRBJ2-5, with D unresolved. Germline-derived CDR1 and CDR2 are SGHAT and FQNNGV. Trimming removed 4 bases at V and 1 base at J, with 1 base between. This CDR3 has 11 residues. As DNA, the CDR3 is TGTGCCAGCAGCTCCCAAGAGACCCAGTACTTC. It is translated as CASSSQETQYF.

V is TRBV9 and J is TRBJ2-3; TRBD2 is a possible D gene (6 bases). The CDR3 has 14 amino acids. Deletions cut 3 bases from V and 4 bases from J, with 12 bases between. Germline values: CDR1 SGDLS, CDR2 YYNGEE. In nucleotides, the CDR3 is TGTGCCAGCAGCGCGTATGGGGAGGCAGATACGCAGTATTTT. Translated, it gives CASSAYGEADTQYF.

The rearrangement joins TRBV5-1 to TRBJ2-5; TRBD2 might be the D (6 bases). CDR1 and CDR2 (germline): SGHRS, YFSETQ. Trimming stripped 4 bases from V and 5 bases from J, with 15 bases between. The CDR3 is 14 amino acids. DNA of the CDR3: TGCGCCAGCAGCCCAGCCGCGGGATTGGAGACCCAGTACTTC. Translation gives CASSPAAGLETQYF.

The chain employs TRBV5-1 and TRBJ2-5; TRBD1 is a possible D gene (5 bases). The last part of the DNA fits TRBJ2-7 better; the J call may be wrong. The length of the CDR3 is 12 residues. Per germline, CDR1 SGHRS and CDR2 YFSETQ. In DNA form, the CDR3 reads TGCGCCAGCAGCTCTCAGGGCTACGAGCAGTACTTC. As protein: CASSSQGYEQYF.

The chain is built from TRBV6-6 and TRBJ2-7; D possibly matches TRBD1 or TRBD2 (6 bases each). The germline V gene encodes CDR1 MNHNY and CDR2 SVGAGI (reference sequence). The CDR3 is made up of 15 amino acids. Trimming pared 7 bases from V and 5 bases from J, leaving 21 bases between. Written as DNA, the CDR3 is TGTGCCAGCAATAACGACGGGCAGGGGAGGAACGAGCAGTACTTC. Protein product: CASNNDGQGRNEQYF.

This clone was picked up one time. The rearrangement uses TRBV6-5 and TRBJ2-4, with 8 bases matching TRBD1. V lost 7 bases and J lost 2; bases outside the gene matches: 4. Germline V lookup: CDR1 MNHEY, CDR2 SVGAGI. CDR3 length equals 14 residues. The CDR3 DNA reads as TGTGCCAGCAATCCAGGGGGCTCCAAAAACATTCAGTACTTC. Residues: CASNPGGSKNIQYF.

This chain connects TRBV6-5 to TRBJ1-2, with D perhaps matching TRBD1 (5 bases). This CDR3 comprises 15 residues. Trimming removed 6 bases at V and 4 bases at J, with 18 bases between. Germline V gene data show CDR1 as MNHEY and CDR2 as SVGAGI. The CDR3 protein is CASSFNDRPLYGYTF. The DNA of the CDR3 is TGTGCCAGCAGCTTTAATGACAGACCCCTCTATGGCTACACCTTC.

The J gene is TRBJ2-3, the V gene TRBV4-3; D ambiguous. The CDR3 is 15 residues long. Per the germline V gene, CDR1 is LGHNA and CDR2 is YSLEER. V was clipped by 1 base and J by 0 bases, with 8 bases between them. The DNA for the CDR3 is TGCGCCAGCAGCCAAGTACCGATGAGCACAGATACGCAGTATTTT. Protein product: CASSQVPMSTDTQYF.

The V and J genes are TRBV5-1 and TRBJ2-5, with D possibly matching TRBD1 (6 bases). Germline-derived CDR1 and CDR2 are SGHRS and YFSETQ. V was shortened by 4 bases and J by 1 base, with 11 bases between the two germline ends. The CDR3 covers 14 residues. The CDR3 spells CASSQQGSQETQYF. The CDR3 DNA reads TGCGCCAGCAGCCAACAGGGTTCCCAAGAGACCCAGTACTTC. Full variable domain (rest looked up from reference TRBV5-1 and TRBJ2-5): KAGVTQTPRYLIKTRGQQVTLSCSPISGHRSVSWYQQTPGQGLQFLFEYFSETQRNKGNFPGRFSGRQFSNSRSEMNVSTLELGDSALYLCASSQQGSQETQYFGPGTRLLVL.

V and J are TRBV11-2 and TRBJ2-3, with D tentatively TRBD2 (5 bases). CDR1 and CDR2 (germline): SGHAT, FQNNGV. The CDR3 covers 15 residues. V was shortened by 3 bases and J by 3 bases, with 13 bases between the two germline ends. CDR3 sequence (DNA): TGTGCCAGCAGCTTCGAGGGCAGACATACAGATACGCAGTATTTT. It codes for CASSFEGRHTDTQYF.

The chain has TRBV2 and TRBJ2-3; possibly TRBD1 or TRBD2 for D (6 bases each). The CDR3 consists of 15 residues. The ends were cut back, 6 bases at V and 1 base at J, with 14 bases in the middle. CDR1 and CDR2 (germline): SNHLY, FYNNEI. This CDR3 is CASREGGFRTDTQYF. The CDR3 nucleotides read TGTGCCAGCAGAGAGGGGGGATTCCGCACAGATACGCAGTATTTT.

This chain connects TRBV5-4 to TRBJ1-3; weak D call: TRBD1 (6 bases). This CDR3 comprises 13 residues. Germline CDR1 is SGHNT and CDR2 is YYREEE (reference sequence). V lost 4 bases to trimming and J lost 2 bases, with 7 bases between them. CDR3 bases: TGTGCCAGCAGCCAGGGGCCTGGAAACACCATATATTTT. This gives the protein CASSQGPGNTIYF.

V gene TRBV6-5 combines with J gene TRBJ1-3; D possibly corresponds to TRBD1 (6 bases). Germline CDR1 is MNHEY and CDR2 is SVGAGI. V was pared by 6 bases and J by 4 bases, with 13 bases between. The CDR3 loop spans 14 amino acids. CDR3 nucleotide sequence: TGTGCCAGCAGCCTGACAGGCGCCGGAAACACCATATATTTT. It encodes CASSLTGAGNTIYF.

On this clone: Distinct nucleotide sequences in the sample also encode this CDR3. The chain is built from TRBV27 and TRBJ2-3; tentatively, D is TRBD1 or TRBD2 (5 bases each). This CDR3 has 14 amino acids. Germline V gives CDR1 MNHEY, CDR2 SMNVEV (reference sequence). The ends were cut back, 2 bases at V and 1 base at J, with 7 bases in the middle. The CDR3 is CASSLRGGTDTQYF. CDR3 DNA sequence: TGTGCCAGCAGTTTACGAGGGGGCACAGATACGCAGTATTTT.

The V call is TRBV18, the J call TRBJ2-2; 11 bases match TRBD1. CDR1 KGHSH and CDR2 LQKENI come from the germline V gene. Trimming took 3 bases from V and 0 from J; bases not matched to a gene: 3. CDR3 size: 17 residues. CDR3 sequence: CASSPRDRGTNTGELFF. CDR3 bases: TGTGCCAGCTCACCCCGGGACAGGGGGACGAACACCGGGGAGCTGTTTTTT.

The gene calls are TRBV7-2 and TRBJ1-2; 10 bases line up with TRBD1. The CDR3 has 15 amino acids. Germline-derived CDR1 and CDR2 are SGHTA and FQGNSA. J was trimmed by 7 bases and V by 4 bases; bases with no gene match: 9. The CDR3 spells CASSSSGQGSRGYTF. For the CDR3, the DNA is TGTGCCAGCAGCTCGTCGGGACAGGGGTCCCGTGGCTACACCTTC.

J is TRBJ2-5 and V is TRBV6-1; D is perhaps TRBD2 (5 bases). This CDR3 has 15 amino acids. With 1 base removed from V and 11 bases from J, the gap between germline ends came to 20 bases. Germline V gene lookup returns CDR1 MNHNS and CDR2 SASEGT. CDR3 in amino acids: CASSEVPTGNREQYF. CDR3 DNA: TGTGCCAGCAGTGAAGTCCCCACCGGGAATAGGGAGCAGTACTTC.

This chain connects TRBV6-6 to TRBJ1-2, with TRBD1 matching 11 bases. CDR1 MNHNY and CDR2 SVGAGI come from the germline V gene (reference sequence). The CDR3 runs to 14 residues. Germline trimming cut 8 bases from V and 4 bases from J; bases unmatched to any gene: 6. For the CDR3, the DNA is TGTGCCAGCGAGTCCGGGACAGGGGGCTATGGCTACACCTTC. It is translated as CASESGTGGYGYTF.

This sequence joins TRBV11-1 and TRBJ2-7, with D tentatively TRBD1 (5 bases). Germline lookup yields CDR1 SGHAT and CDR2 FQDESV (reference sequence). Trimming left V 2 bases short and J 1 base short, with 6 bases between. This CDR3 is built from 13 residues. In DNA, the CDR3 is TGTGCCAGCAGCTTATCAGGGTCCTACGAGCAGTACTTC. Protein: CASSLSGSYEQYF.

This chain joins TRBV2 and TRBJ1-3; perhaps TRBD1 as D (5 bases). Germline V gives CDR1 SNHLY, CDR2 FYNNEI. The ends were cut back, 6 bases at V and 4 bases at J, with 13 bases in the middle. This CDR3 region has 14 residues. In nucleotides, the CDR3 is TGTGCCAGCAGGGGTTCGGGGGTAGGAAACACCATATATTTT. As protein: CASRGSGVGNTIYF.

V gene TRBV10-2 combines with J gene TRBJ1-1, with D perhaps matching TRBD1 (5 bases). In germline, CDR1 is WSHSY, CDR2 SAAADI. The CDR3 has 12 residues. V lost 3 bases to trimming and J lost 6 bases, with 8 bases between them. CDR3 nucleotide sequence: TGCGCCAGCAGTGAAACAGGTCCTGAAGCTTTCTTT. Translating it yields CASSETGPEAFF.

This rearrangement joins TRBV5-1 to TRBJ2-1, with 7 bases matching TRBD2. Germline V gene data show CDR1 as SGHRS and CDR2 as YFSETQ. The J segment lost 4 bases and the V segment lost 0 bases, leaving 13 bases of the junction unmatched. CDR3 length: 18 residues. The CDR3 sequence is CASSLGGSSSGYYNEQFF. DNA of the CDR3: TGCGCCAGCAGCTTGGGTGGGTCGTCTAGCGGATATTACAATGAGCAGTTCTTC.

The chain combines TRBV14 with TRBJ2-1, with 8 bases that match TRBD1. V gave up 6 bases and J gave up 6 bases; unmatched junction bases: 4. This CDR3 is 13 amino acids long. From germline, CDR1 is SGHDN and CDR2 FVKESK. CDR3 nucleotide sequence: TGTGCCAGCAGTCGACAGGGGCGCAATGAGCAGTTCTTC. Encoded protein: CASSRQGRNEQFF.

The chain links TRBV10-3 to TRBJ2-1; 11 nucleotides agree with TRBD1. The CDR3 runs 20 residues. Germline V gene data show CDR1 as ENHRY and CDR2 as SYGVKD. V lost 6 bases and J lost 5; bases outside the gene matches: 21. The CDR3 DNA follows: TGTGCCATCAGCCCCGGACAGGGGGCGCATCACGGGAGGGGAAACAATGAGCAGTTCTTC. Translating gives CAISPGQGAHHGRGNNEQFF.

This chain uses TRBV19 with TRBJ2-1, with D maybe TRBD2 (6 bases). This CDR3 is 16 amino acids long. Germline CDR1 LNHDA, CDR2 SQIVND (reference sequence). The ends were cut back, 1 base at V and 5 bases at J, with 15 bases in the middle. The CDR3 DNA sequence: TGTGCCAGTAGTATAGGAAGGCGGGGTTCGAACAATGAGCAGTTCTTC. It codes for CASSIGRRGSNNEQFF.

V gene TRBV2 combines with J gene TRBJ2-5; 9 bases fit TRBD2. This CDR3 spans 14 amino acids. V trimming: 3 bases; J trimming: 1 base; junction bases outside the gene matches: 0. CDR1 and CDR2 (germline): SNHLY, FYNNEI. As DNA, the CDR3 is TGTGCCAGCAGTGAGACTAGCGGCCAAGAGACCCAGTACTTC. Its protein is CASSETSGQETQYF.

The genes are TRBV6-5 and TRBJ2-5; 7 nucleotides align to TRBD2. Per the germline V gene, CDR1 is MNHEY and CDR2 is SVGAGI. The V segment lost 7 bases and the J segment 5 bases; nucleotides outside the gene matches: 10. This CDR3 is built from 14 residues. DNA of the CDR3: TGTGCCAGCACCGAAGCGGGGTGGGGGGAGACCCAGTACTTC. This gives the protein CASTEAGWGETQYF.

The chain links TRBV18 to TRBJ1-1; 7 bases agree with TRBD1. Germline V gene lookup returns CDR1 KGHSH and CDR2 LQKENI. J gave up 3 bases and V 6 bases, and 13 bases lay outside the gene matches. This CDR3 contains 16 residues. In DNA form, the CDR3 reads TGTGCCAGCTCCCTTCAGGGGGGGAGGTATGACACTGAAGCTTTCTTT. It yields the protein CASSLQGGRYDTEAFF. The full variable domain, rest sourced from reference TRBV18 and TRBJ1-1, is NAGVMQNPRHLVRRRGQEARLRCSPMKGHSHVYWYRQLPEEGLKFMVYLQKENIIDESGMPKERFSAEFPKEGPSILRIQQVVRGDSAAYFCASSLQGGRYDTEAFFGQGTRLTVV.